Listed here are 9 T cell receptor beta chains from one sample, sequenced in a study of blood T cell repertoires in COVID-19. Some clones are missing from TCRdb's copy, which holds only in-frame ones; the method was immunoSEQ multiplex PCR. The sample records 180,000 or so clones, roughly four fifths being singletons. Sequenced sample: peripheral blood. The receptors were sampled from a human donor with acute or convalescent COVID-19. The donor label of this sample is uncertain.

The chain couples TRBV6-5 to TRBJ2-1; D may be TRBD2 (6 bases). Germline V gene data show CDR1 as MNHEY and CDR2 as SVGAGI. The CDR3 has 15 amino acids. Deletions cut 0 bases from V and 8 bases from J, with 14 bases between. CDR3 DNA: TGTGCCAGCAGTTACTCGACTGGGGGGAAGGATGAGCAGTTCTTC. Protein sequence: CASSYSTGGKDEQFF.

This sequence joins TRBV10-1 and TRBJ2-2; D ambiguous. The CDR3 totals 14 residues. V shed 0 bases and J shed 9 bases, with 11 bases lying between them. Germline V gene lookup returns CDR1 WNHNN and CDR2 SYGVQD (reference sequence). CDR3: CASSESSGVRELFF. The CDR3 bases are TGCGCCAGCAGTGAGTCAAGTGGAGTCCGGGAGCTGTTTTTT.

This clone is a singleton in its sample. V and J are TRBV2 and TRBJ2-7; D unclear. The length of the CDR3 is 13 residues. The ends were cut back, 7 bases at V and 1 base at J, with 11 bases in the middle. CDR1 and CDR2 (germline): SNHLY, FYNNEI. The CDR3 bases are TGTGCCAGCAACTTACAGCTATCCTACGAGCAGTACTTC. Residues: CASNLQLSYEQYF.

The chain is built from TRBV3-1 (or the pseudogene TRBV3-2) and TRBJ1-2, with 11 nucleotides matching TRBD1. Germline assignment: CDR1 LGHDT and CDR2 YNNKEL (reference sequence). This CDR3 region has 14 residues. Trimming at V came to 4 bases and at J to 7 bases, leaving 5 bases not matched to a gene. CDR3 sequence: CASSRRDRGGGYTF. DNA of the CDR3: TGTGCCAGCAGCCGGAGGGACAGGGGGGGTGGCTACACCTTC.

The V gene is TRBV21-1, the J gene TRBJ2-7; the DNA was not used to check the table's D call, TRBD2. TRBV21-1 has pseudogene status. The CDR3 totals 16 residues. The CDR3 loop is CASSKALGLEIYEQYF. In DNA form, the CDR3 reads TGTGCCAGCAGCAAAGCGCTCGGACTAGAAATCTACGAGCAGTACTTC.

The rearrangement links TRBV6-2 or TRBV6-3 to TRBJ1-2; 9 positions agree with TRBD1. From germline, CDR1 is MNHEY and CDR2 SVGEGT. This CDR3 has 18 amino acids. Trimming removed 3 bases from V and 4 bases from J; junction bases left unmatched: 15. CDR3: CASSYPRDRVRSRYGYTF. In DNA form, the CDR3 reads TGTGCCAGCAGTTATCCCCGGGACAGGGTCCGGAGCCGCTATGGCTACACCTTC.

The chain carries TRBV3-1 (or the pseudogene TRBV3-2) and TRBJ1-1; TRBD1 might be the D (5 bases). The CDR3 sequence is 13 residues long. Germline CDR1 LGHDT, CDR2 YNNKEL (reference sequence). Trimming left V 4 bases short and J 6 bases short, with 12 bases between. The DNA of the CDR3 is TGTGCCAGCAGCCGACGGGGCGGGGCTGAAGCTTTCTTT. This translates into CASSRRGGAEAFF.

As to this clone: This clone may be a read error of a much larger clone one base away. CDR3 sequence (DNA): TGTGCCAGCAACCTTACGGGGGTTGGAAACACCATATATTTT. It is translated as CASNLTGVGNTIYF. The V gene is TRBV9, the J gene TRBJ1-3, with D tentatively TRBD1 (5 bases). This CDR3 spans 14 amino acids. Germline V gene lookup returns CDR1 SGDLS and CDR2 YYNGEE. Trimming cost V 6 bases and J 3 bases, with 13 bases left between them.

V gene TRBV4-1 combines with J gene TRBJ2-2; 10 positions match TRBD2. V shed 6 bases, J shed 4 bases, and the junction held 5 bases outside the gene matches. The CDR3 contains 15 residues. Germline CDR1 and CDR2: MGHRA and YSYEKL. CDR3: CASRSGGAATGELFF. CDR3 nucleotides: TGCGCCAGCAGAAGCGGGGGGGCCGCCACCGGGGAGCTGTTTTTT.